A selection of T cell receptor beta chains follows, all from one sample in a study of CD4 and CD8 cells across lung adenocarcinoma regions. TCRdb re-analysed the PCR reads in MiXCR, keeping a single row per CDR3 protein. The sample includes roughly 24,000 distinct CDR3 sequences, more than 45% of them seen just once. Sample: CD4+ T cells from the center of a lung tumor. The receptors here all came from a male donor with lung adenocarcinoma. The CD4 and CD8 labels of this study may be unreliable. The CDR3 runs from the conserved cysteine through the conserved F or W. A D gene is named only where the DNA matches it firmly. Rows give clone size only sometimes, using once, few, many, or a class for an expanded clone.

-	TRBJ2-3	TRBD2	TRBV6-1	TGTGCCAGCAACGGACTAGCGGCCAAAAACACGCAGTATTTC	CASNGLAAKNTQYF
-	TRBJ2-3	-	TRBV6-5	TGTGCCAGCAGACTCCAGTCCGGAATTCCCGATACGCTGTATTTT	CASRLQSGIPDTLYF
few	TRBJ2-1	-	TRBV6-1	TGTGCCAGCGAACGGGAGAAGGGCTACTCCAATGAGCAGTTCTTC	CASEREKGYSNEQFF
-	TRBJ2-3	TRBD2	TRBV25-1	TGTGCCAGCAGCGATCCGGGACTAGGGAGCACAGATACGCAGTATTTT	CASSDPGLGSTDTQYF
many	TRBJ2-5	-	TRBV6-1	TGTGCCAGCAGTGAAGATTTGCGGCGGGAGACCCAGTACTTC	CASSEDLRRETQYF
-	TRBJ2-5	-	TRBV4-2	TGTGCCAGCAGCCAACGACCGACAGGGGAGGGTCGAGAGACCCAGTACTTC	CASSQRPTGEGRETQYF
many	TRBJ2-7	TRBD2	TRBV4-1	TGCGCCAGCAGCCAAGGGACTAGCGGGAGAGTTAGTACCTACGAGCAGTACTTC	CASSQGTSGRVSTYEQYF
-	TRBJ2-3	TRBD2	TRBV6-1	TGTGCCAGCAGAAGGACTAGCGGGACTGAAGAGACGCAGTATTTT	CASRRTSGTEETQYF
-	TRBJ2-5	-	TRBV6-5	TGTGCCGGGGGTTACGGCGTTGGCGAGCAAGAGACGCAGTACTTC	CAGGYGVGEQETQYF
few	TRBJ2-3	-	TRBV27	TGTGCCAGCAGTCCGGGCCGCGGGGCTTGTGACACAGATACCCAGTATTTT	CASSPGRGACDTDTQYF
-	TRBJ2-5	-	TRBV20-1	TGCAGTGCTAGACGCCCCGGGGGCGGGGAGACCCAGTACTTC	CSARRPGGGETQYF
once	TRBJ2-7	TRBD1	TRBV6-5	TGTGCCAGCAGTTACCAGGGCGGGACAGGCACAGACACGCAGTACTTC	CASSYQGGTGTDTQYF
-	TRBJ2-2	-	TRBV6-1	TGTGCCAGGGGCCTCCAGTCCGGAATTCCCGGGGAGCTGTTTTTT	CARGLQSGIPGELFF